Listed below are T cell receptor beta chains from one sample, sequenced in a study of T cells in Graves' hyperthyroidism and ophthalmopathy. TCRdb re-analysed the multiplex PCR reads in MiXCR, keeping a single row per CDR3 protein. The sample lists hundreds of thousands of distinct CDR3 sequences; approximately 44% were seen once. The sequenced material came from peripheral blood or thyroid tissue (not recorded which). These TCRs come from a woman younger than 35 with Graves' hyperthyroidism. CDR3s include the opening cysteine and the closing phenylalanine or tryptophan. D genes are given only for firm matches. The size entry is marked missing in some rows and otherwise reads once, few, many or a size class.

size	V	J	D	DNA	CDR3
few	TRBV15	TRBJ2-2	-	TGTGCCACCAAGTTCGGCGGGACAAGGTCCTACACCGGGGAGCTGTTTTTT	CATKFGGTRSYTGELFF
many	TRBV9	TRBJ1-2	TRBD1	TGTGCCAGCAGCGTAGCAGGGGGCTATGGCTACACCTTC	CASSVAGGYGYTF
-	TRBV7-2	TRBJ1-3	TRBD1	TGTGCCAGCAGCCCCCGGACAGGGCGAGGCTACACCATATATTTT	CASSPRTGRGYTIYF
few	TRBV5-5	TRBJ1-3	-	TGTGCCAGCAGCTTAAACAGGCCCTCTGGAAACACCATATATTTT	CASSLNRPSGNTIYF
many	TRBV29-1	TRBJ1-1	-	TGCAGCGTTGAAGGGGCGGGGTCCCTGAACACTGAAGCTTTCTTT	CSVEGAGSLNTEAFF
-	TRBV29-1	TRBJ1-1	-	TGCAGCGCAGGGAGCGGACGGCCTGAAGCTTTCTTT	CSAGSGRPEAFF
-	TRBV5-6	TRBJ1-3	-	TGTGCCAGCAGTCCCCGTTTGTACTCTGGAAACACCATATATTTT	CASSPRLYSGNTIYF
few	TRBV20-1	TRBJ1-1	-	TGCAGGAGCCAAAGGAGCACTGAAGCTTTCTTT	CRSQRSTEAFF
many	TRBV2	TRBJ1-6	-	TGTGCCAGCAGTGAGGCGCCCCTCCACTTT	CASSEAPLHF
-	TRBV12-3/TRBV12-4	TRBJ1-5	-	TGTGCCAGCAGTAAACAGTGGGGTAGCAATCAGCCCCAGCATTTT	CASSKQWGSNQPQHF
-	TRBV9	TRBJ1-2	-	TGTGCCAGCAGCGTAGACTACGGCGCTAACTATGGCTACACCTTC	CASSVDYGANYGYTF
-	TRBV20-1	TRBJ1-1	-	TGCAGTGCTAGGAGGATAAGGAACACTGAAGCTTTCTTT	CSARRIRNTEAFF
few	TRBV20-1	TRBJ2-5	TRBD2	TGCAGCGCAAGACTAGCGGGGGGCGAGACCCAGTACTTC	CSARLAGGETQYF
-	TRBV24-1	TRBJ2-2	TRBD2	TGTGCCACCAGTATCGGAACTAGCGGGAGATTGAACACCGGGGAGCTGTTTTTT	CATSIGTSGRLNTGELFF
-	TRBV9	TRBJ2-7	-	TGTGCCAGCAGCTTAGGAGCGCCGCAGTACTTC	CASSLGAPQYF
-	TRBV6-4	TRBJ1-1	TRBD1	TGTGCCAGCGCAAAGGGACAGGGGGCGACTGAAGCTTTCTTT	CASAKGQGATEAFF
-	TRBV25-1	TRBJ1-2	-	TGTGCCAGCAGTGAAATCAGGGAGAACTATGGCTACACCTTC	CASSEIRENYGYTF
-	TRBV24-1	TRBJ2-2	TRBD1	TGTGCCACCAGTGATTCATCAGGGGGCTTTGGTTCCGGGGAGCTTTTTTTT	CATSDSSGGFGSGELFF
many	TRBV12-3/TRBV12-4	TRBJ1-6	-	TGTGCCAGCAGTAATAATTCACCCCTCCACTTT	CASSNNSPLHF
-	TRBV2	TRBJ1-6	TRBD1	TGTGCCAGCAGTGTTCGGGGACAGAATTCACCCCTCCACTTT	CASSVRGQNSPLHF
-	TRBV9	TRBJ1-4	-	TGTGCCAGCAGCGTAGGGGGGAATAATGAAAAACTGTTTTTT	CASSVGGNNEKLFF
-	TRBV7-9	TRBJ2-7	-	TGTGCCAGCAGCTTGGCCGGTGGGGGCCACGAGCAGTACTTC	CASSLAGGGHEQYF
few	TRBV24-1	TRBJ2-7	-	TGTGCCACCGGAGATTCCGACGAGCAGTACTTC	CATGDSDEQYF
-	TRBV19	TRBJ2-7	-	TGTGCCAGTAGTATAGGAGACAATGAGCAGTACTTC	CASSIGDNEQYF
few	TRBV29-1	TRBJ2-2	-	TGCAGCGTTGCCGGGGAGCTGTTTTTT	CSVAGELFF
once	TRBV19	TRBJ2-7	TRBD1	TGTGCCAGTAGTATAGCCATTGGGACAGGCTCCTACGAGCAGTACTTC	CASSIAIGTGSYEQYF
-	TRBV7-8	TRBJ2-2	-	TGTGCCAGCAGCTCGCGACAGTTGTACTACGCGAACACCGGGGAGCTGTTTTTT	CASSSRQLYYANTGELFF
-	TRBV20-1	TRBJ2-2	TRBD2	TGCAGTGCTAGGAGTCTAGCGGGGGGGACCGGGGAGCTGTTTTTT	CSARSLAGGTGELFF
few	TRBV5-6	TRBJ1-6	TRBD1	TGTGCCAGCAGCTTAGTGAGGACAGGGACCTCACCCCTCCACTTT	CASSLVRTGTSPLHF
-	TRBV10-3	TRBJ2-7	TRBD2	TGTGCCATCATGGCCGTAGCGGGAGGGGAAGGCGAGCAGTACTTC	CAIMAVAGGEGEQYF
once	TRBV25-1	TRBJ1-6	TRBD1	TGTGCCAGCAGTCCTACAGGGGTTCCGTTTGATTCACCCCTCCACTTT	CASSPTGVPFDSPLHF
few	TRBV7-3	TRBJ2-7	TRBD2	TGTGCCAGCAGCACCGGGACTACCAACGAGCAGTACTTC	CASSTGTTNEQYF
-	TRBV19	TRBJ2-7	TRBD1	TGTGCCAGTAGTATAGCCGGGACAGGGCCCTACGAGCAGTACTTC	CASSIAGTGPYEQYF
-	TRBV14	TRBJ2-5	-	TGTGCCAGCAGCCTACGACCGGGAGAGACCCAGTACTTC	CASSLRPGETQYF
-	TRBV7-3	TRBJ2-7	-	TGTGCCAGCTCACCGCTCCAGGGGAACGAGCAGTACTTC	CASSPLQGNEQYF
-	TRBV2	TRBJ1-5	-	TGTGCCAGCCCTACAGTACGCAATCAGCCCCAGCATTTT	CASPTVRNQPQHF
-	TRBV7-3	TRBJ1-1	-	TGTGCCGGCCAAAGGGGCACTGAAGCTTTCTTT	CAGQRGTEAFF